This T cell receptor (beta chain) appears in the sequencing data of a study of T-cell reconstitution after alpha-beta-depleted transplantation in children. Trimming at V came to 4 bases and at J to 0 bases, leaving 5 bases not matched to a gene. CDR3 size: 15 residues. Germline V lookup: CDR1 SQVTM, CDR2 ANQGSEA. Unique molecular identifiers tagged the TCRbeta library. TCRdb recomputed calls from the PCR reads with MiXCR, one row per CDR3 protein. The table includes 90,000 to 100,000 distinct CDR3 sequences, over 9% detected once. This clonotype was observed many times. This sample comprised PBMCs from the stem cell graft donor, obtained from the stem cell graft. The V and J genes are TRBV29-1 and TRBJ2-4; TRBD2 matches 8 bases. This TCR came from a human donor who donated a stem cell graft to a child with inherited bone marrow failure. CDR3 nucleotides: TGCAGCGTTGGGGATAGCGGGATAGCCAAAAACATTCAGTACTTC. Its protein is CSVGDSGIAKNIQYF.